This T cell receptor (beta chain) is drawn from a study of identical twins. A single record per CDR3 protein comes from TCRdb applying MiXCR to the 5' RACE reads. The sample includes 450,000 or so distinct CDR3 sequences, 13% to 15% seen only once; the top ten take approximately 1%. This CDR3 comprises 14 residues. V trimming: 7 bases; J trimming: 9 bases; junction bases outside the gene matches: 8. The germline gives CDR1 SQVTM, CDR2 ANQGSEA. The sample holds many counts of this clonotype. Its antigen is not identified. Findings of the study overall: Abundant beta clonotypes from cord blood bore fewer insertions; memory repertoires lacked this pattern. In drawing conclusions, the study used cross-sectional statistical analysis and did not follow the same donors.

The data were also submitted as part of a second study, on yellow fever vaccine responses in identical twins.

The rearrangement uses TRBV29-1 and TRBJ2-1, with 14 bases fitting TRBD2. Material: CD4+ T cells sorted from blood. The receptor comes from a woman aged 18 to 35 in good health. CDR3 nucleotide sequence: TGCAGCGGGGGGGGACTAGCGGGAGTCGGTGAGCAGTTCTTC. Encoded protein: CSGGGLAGVGEQFF.